The clone carrying this T cell receptor beta chain came up once. This sample also contains other DNA sequences that code for the same CDR3. Nashville, Tennessee was home to all donors, each a Caucasian adult. These data originate in a study of shared clonotypes between healthy human individuals. Study information: The composition of the donors was a couple of women and three men aged 18 to 49. Three plates were used per donor for CD4 naive, three for CD4 memory, two for CD8 naive and one for CD8 memory.

This table comes from immunoSEQ multiplex PCR, and its TCRdb copy is limited to in-frame clones, with some not included. The sample has about 1.1 million clones, approximately 80% seen once. This TCR came from a man aged 18 to 30 in good health. Some clones in this sample may be carry-over from other donors' samples. Sequencing was carried out using memory CD4+ T cells from PBMCs. Subset indicated: CD45RA-negative fraction.

The CDR3, as DNA: TGTGCCAGCAGCGCAACTAGCGGGAGTGGGGGTGAGCAGTTCTTC. As protein: CASSATSGSGGEQFF. The rearrangement links TRBV9 to TRBJ2-1; 11 bases fit TRBD2. The CDR3 sequence is 15 residues long. Losses at the gene ends were 3 bases for V and 9 bases for J; bases not matched to a gene: 8. The germline gives CDR1 SGDLS, CDR2 YYNGEE.